This T cell receptor beta chain emerged from a study of cytomegalovirus exposure and HLA in healthy donors. The wider study: There were roughly 110 million unique TCR beta sequences, drawn from some 180 million T cells, in an earlier analysis.

Per germline, CDR1 GTSNPN and CDR2 SVGIG (reference sequence). V was cut by 6 bases and J by 4 bases, with 11 bases left in between. The CDR3 contains 12 residues. The PCR ran on 60 Vbeta and 13 Jbeta primers. TCRdb keeps only in-frame clones here, not all; method: immunoSEQ multiplex PCR. The sample includes 55,000 to 70,000 clones, roughly 74% of them seen just once. Study outcomes and limitations: Reports indicated that the classifier achieved high specificity and sensitivity in diagnosing cytomegalovirus status. What was likely a sequencing artifact was a cluster of highly shared sequence variants.

Of note for this clone: What it recognizes is unknown.

The chain joins TRBV30 to TRBJ2-3; no firm D call. The origin of this receptor is a young man in good health and CMV-seropositive. Sequenced: PBMCs. The CDR3 coding sequence is TGTGCCTGCTCTTCCGGGTCAGATACGCAGTATTTT. This translates into CACSSGSDTQYF.